Only a few counts were recorded for the clone carrying this TCR beta chain. The record originates from a study of blood T cell repertoires in COVID-19. Study as a whole: T cells, B-cell-depleted T cells, or PBMCs supplied cDNA or gDNA.

Measured with immunoSEQ multiplex PCR; TCRdb has only the in-frame clones, and not every one. The sample has 350,000 or so clones, roughly nine tenths seen once. Input material: peripheral blood. The receptor comes from a woman aged 55-69 years with COVID-19, enrolled during active disease.

This CDR3 is CSVAGQRYEQYF. CDR3 bases: TGCAGCGTGGCGGGACAGCGCTACGAGCAGTACTTC. V is TRBV29-1 and J is TRBJ2-7; TRBD1 might be the D (7 bases). V shed 6 bases and J shed 3 bases, with 12 bases lying between them. Germline V gives CDR1 SQVTM, CDR2 ANQGSEA. There are 12 residues in the CDR3.